Detailed here is one TCR beta chain. Its antigen target is currently unknown. No base-level quality is on record; no much larger clone is a single base apart. The data were taken from a study of CD8+ T cells in alopecia areata (dated by TCRdb to 2017 to 2018). Background on the whole study: The treated patients took part in an open-label pilot trial in which moderate-to-severe alopecia areata was treated with oral tofacitinib at 5 to 10 mg twice daily. The study used high-throughput TCRbeta sequencing to examine T cell clonal expansion in alopecia areata, in both the C3H/HeJ mouse model and human patients. Human TCRbeta sequencing covered scalp tissue and sorted CD4+ and CD8+ peripheral blood T cells from patchy and totalis/universalis alopecia areata patients and healthy controls. Biopsies were taken from tofacitinib-treated patients at baseline and at 4 and 24 weeks of treatment, and a later scalp biopsy was taken in several of the tofacitinib-treated patients. Clonality in the scalp was compared among normal scalp (n=4), patchy alopecia areata scalp (n=8), and alopecia totalis/universalis scalp (n=8). immunoSEQ multiplex PCR using 35 Vbeta forward primers and 13 Jbeta reverse primers was used to amplify TCRbeta CDR3 regions. Disease severity in treated patients was measured with the SALT score, which quantifies the percentage of affected scalp surface area. The RNA source kit depended on sample type: the PAXgene miRNA kit for fixed scalp, the miRNeasy kit for PBMCs, and the RNeasy kit for mouse skin. Tofacitinib was administered for 6 to 18 months, and 6 months of follow-up off drug were then conducted to assess delayed response and recurrence.

Here V drops 5 bases and J drops 2 bases, and the junction holds 8 bases not matched to any gene. According to the germline V gene, CDR1 reads SGHAT and CDR2 reads FQNNGV. The CDR3 covers 15 residues, taking in both the cysteine and the phenylalanine. Just the 45-base CDR3 DNA is kept, in frame starting at base 1. In the paper's terms, the time point label means: about 25 weeks on oral tofacitinib. Per the publication, the treatment or condition label means: oral pan-JAK inhibitor, 5-10 mg twice daily. Peripheral blood and lesional scalp punch biopsies were obtained from patients with alopecia areata. PBMCs were isolated by density centrifugation and stained for CD3, CD4 and CD8, after which CD4+ and CD8+ T cells were sorted on a FACSAria. Library preparation used the immunoSEQ multiplex PCR assay. RNA was extracted from all samples and reverse transcribed into cDNA, which served as template for TCR sequencing. First-strand cDNA was synthesized with SuperScript III using a 2:1 mix of oligo-dT and random hexamers. A synthetic immune receptor repertoire was used to gauge amplification bias, and whatever bias remained was removed computationally. The source study handled its data this way. After raw reads were preprocessed to remove errors, the CDR3 was defined following IMGT conventions as running from the conserved cysteine to phenylalanine. Clonality was computed by normalizing Shannon entropy by log2 of the number of productive unique TCRs and subtracting the result from 1. Whether each scalp clone was CD4 or CD8 was inferred by checking scalp TCRbeta sequences against the CD4 and CD8 repertoires from sorted blood. What TCRdb holds here is the immuneACCESS table cut down to in-frame rearrangements. Part of the clones is not present; checked against another copy, under half of the missing clones reflect an unresolved V gene, and the others are unexplained. For V, J and clone size, that table is used; D and trimming come from the DNA. Counted in this sample were roughly 120,000 clones; about 59% of them appeared once. The top ten hold roughly an eighth of the sample.

Summary of the overall study and its limitations: Many expanded lesional clones were found to persist in scalp and blood during tofacitinib treatment, and relapse after treatment cessation may be partly explained by this persistence. Resident alphabeta T cells in normal human skin are also sequenced, complicating scalp TCR repertoire analysis, unlike mouse skin dominated by gammadelta T cells. Tofacitinib significantly lowered scalp clonality and the number of expanded CD8+ clones among the top 100 scalp clones. Compared with mice, TCR sequences shared between patients were less clear, possibly partly because of HLA diversity across the patient population. Because the treated cohort was small and included a single nonresponder, larger studies are needed to assess links between baseline CD8+ expansion and response. Higher clonality and more expanded CD8+ clones were observed in lesional scalp than in normal scalp, particularly in alopecia totalis/universalis, a finding suggestive of antigenic drive.

The sequence is built from TRBV11-2 and TRBJ1-1; 7 bases in the middle match TRBD1. This receptor was identified in a human donor with alopecia areata. The sample was CD8+ T cells sorted from blood, taken at week 24, from a patient treated with tofacitinib. Here is the DNA: TGTGCCAGCAGCCCCTTTGAGGGGGCCAACACTGAAGCTTTCTTT. It encodes CASSPFEGANTEAFF.